This T cell receptor beta chain was observed in a study of T cell responses to AZD1222 COVID-19 vaccine. Study outcomes and limitations: The reported proportion of spike-specific TCRs targeting unmutated variant regions was nearly half.

This clone was seen a few times. The antigen is undetermined. Produced via immunoSEQ multiplex PCR; TCRdb's table is partial and in-frame only. The sample has 130,000 to 150,000 clones, 91% seen once. The CDR3 is made up of 13 amino acids. V gave up 2 bases and J gave up 3 bases, with 4 bases separating them. Germline lookup yields CDR1 MRHNA and CDR2 SNTAGT. The sample was peripheral blood, taken on day 0 of AZD1222 vaccination. The chain is built from TRBV6-4 and TRBJ2-2; no definite D call. The TCR comes from an adult in good health. This chain's CDR3 is CASSDRDTGELFF. The DNA of the CDR3 is TGTGCCAGCAGTGACAGGGACACCGGGGAGCTGTTTTTT.